The 10 T cell receptor beta chains in this list originate from one sample, sequenced in a study of T cell responses to AZD1222 COVID-19 vaccine. Only in-frame clones appear in the TCRdb table, and some are missing; sequencing was by immunoSEQ multiplex PCR. The sample has about 140,000 clones; approximately 90% are singletons. The specimen comprised peripheral blood, sampled on day 0 of AZD1222 vaccination. The receptors were gathered from an adult in good health.

This clone was picked up a small number of times. The chain is built from TRBV19 and TRBJ1-3; no definite D call. Germline CDR1 reads LNHDA; CDR2 reads SQIVND (reference sequence). V was pared by 4 bases and J by 2 bases, with 12 bases between. The CDR3 runs 15 residues. The DNA for the CDR3 is TGTGCCAGTAGTACGGTCGGGGTCACTGGAAACACCATATATTTT. Residues: CASSTVGVTGNTIYF. Together with reference TRBV19 and TRBJ1-3, the CDR3 gives the full variable domain: DGGITQSPKYLFRKEGQNVTLSCEQNLNHDAMYWYRQDPGQGLRLIYYSQIVNDFQKGDIAEGYSVSREKKESFPLTVTSAQKNPTAFYLCASSTVGVTGNTIYFGEGSWLTVV.

V is TRBV27 and J is TRBJ1-6; maybe TRBD1 (6 bases). Trimming took off 0 bases at V and 5 bases at J, with 8 bases between the two ends. The CDR3 has 15 residues. Germline CDR1 and CDR2: MNHEY and SMNVEV (reference sequence). CDR3 amino acids: CASSLSQGHNSPLHF. Written as DNA, the CDR3 is TGTGCCAGCAGTTTATCTCAGGGGCATAATTCACCCCTCCACTTT.

V and J are TRBV12-5 and TRBJ1-6, with unresolved D. Germline CDR1 is LGHNT and CDR2 is FRNRAP. Trimming took 4 bases from V and 5 from J, leaving 12 bases between them. The CDR3 is made up of 15 amino acids. CDR3 DNA: TGTGCTAGTGGTTGGGGTGACGCCAATAATTCACCCCTCCACTTT. Its translation is CASGWGDANNSPLHF.

The chain couples TRBV11-2 to TRBJ2-7; TRBD2 matches 7 bases. In germline, CDR1 is SGHAT, CDR2 FQNNGV. J was trimmed by 9 bases and V by 5 bases; bases with no gene match: 10. The CDR3 is 13 residues long. The CDR3 loop is CASSPGGMGMQYF. The CDR3 DNA reads TGTGCCAGCAGCCCCGGGGGGATGGGAATGCAGTACTTC.

The CDR3 is CASSFGGLNGYTF. The DNA of the CDR3 is TGTGCCAGCAGTTTCGGGGGCCTGAATGGCTACACCTTC. This chain joins TRBV27 and TRBJ1-2; a weak D match, TRBD1 (6 bases). The germline V gene has CDR1 MNHEY and CDR2 SMNVEV (reference sequence). V was shortened by 3 bases and J by 6 bases, with 11 bases between the two germline ends. The CDR3 spans 13 residues.

The rearrangement links TRBV11-3 to TRBJ2-3; D is ambiguous. CDR3 length: 15 amino acids. Germline V gene lookup returns CDR1 SGHNT and CDR2 YENEEA. Trimming removed 5 bases from V and 0 bases from J, with 12 bases in between. The CDR3 loop is CASSPGRMSTDTQYF. CDR3 nucleotide sequence: TGTGCCAGCAGCCCAGGACGGATGAGCACAGATACGCAGTATTTT.

J is TRBJ1-1 and V is TRBV5-1; the D gene is possibly TRBD1 (6 bases). Germline CDR1 reads SGHRS; CDR2 reads YFSETQ. The CDR3 consists of 12 residues. V lost 4 bases and J lost 7, with 11 bases in between. DNA for the CDR3: TGCGCCAGCAGCCCGACAGGAAATGAAGCTTTCTTT. Amino acids: CASSPTGNEAFF.

The CDR3 nucleotides are TGTGCCAGCAGGGGCGGACTAGCGGCCAACAATGAGCAGTTCTTC. Translated: CASRGGLAANNEQFF. The V gene is TRBV6-5, the J gene TRBJ2-1; 10 bases are a match to TRBD2. Unmatched junction bases numbered 7, after V lost 6 bases and J lost 5 bases. This CDR3 region has 15 residues. Germline CDR1 is MNHEY and CDR2 is SVGAGI.

The rearrangement uses TRBV7-9 and TRBJ1-5; D gene ambiguous. The CDR3 has 14 amino acids. CDR1 is SEHNR and CDR2 is FQNEAQ in the germline V gene (reference sequence). V was trimmed by 1 base and J by 4 bases, leaving 8 bases between them. CDR3 nucleotides: TGTGCCAGCAGCTTAGTGTCCGGGAATCAGCCCCAGCATTTT. Its protein product is CASSLVSGNQPQHF.

The chain recombines TRBV6-1 with TRBJ2-1; TRBD2 matches at 12 bases. The CDR3 length is 16 residues. Germline V CDR1 and CDR2: MNHNS, SASEGT. Germline trimming cut 2 bases from V and 4 bases from J; bases unmatched to any gene: 3. The CDR3 DNA sequence: TGTGCCAGCAGTGAAAGGACTAGCGGGGAGTACAATGAGCAGTTCTTC. It yields the protein CASSERTSGEYNEQFF.